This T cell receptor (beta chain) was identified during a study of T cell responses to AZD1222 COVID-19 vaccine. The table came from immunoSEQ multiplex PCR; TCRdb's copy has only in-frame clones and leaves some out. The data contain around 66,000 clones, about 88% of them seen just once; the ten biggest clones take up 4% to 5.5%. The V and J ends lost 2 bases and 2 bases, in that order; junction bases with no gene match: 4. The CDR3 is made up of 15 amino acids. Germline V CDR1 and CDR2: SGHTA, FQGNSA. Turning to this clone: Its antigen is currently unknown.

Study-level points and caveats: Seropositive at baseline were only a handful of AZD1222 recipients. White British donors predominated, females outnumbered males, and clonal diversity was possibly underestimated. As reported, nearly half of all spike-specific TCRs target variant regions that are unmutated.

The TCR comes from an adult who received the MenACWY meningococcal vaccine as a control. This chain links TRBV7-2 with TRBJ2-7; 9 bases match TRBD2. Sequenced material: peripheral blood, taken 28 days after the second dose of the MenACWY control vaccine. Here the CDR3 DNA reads TGTGCCAGCAGCTTATTGGCTAGCGGGGCCTACGAGCAGTACTTC. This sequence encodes CASSLLASGAYEQYF.